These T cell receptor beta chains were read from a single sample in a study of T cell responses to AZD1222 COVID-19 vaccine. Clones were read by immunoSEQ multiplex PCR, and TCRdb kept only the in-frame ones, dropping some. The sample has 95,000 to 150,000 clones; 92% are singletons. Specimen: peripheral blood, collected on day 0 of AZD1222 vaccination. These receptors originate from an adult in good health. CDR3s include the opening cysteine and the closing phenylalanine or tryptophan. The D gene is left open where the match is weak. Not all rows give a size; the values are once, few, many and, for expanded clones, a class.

TGTGCCAGCAGCTTAGGTAGCAGGGAACACGAGCAGTACTTC,CASSLGSREHEQYF,TRBJ2-7,-,TRBV13,-
TGTGCCAGCAGCCAACCAGCGAGTAGTACGCAGTATTTT,CASSQPASSTQYF,TRBJ2-3,-,TRBV14,few
TGTGCCAGCAGCCCCGGGGTCAACGACGAGCAGTACTTC,CASSPGVNDEQYF,TRBJ2-7,-,TRBV5-6,-
TGTGCCACTTCCTTAGGGGGCACAGATACGCAGTATTTT,CATSLGGTDTQYF,TRBJ2-3,-,TRBV19,-
TGTGCCAGCACCCCCGGCGGGAGTTTAGACGAGCAGTACTTC,CASTPGGSLDEQYF,TRBJ2-7,TRBD2,TRBV27,once
TGCAGCGTTGCTGAGGGGATTGAAGCTTTCTTT,CSVAEGIEAFF,TRBJ1-1,-,TRBV29-1,-
TGTGCCAGCAGTTTATCTAGAGGGTCTCGTACTGGCTACACCTTC,CASSLSRGSRTGYTF,TRBJ1-2,-,TRBV27,once
TGTGCCAGTAGGGACAGGGGGCAAGAGACCCAGTACTTC,CASRDRGQETQYF,TRBJ2-5,TRBD1,TRBV19,-
TGTGCCAGCAGCTTAGGAAATAGGCGTCTATCCAAAAACATTCAGTACTTC,CASSLGNRRLSKNIQYF,TRBJ2-4,-,TRBV11-2,-
TGTGCCAGCAGTCTATGGGAACTAGCGGGAGGTCCCGGGGAGCTGTTTTTT,CASSLWELAGGPGELFF,TRBJ2-2,TRBD2,TRBV28,-
TGCGCCAGCAGTGATTCTTCAGGGGACGAAAAACTGTTTTTT,CASSDSSGDEKLFF,TRBJ1-4,-,TRBV10-1,-
TGTGCCAGCAGCCCGATAGCGGGGGACGATCAGCCCCAGCATTTT,CASSPIAGDDQPQHF,TRBJ1-5,-,TRBV7-8,-
TGTGCCAGTAGTATATTTCGCACAGGGGTCTATGGCTACACCTTC,CASSIFRTGVYGYTF,TRBJ1-2,TRBD1,TRBV19,-
TGTGCCAGTAGTTCCGGGACAGGTAATTCACCCCTCCACTTT,CASSSGTGNSPLHF,TRBJ1-6,TRBD1,TRBV19,-
TGTGCCATCAGTGCGAGTGGGGGAGGACTTAACACTGAAGCTTTCTTT,CAISASGGGLNTEAFF,TRBJ1-1,-,TRBV10-3,-
TGTGCCAGCAGTCCGATCAGGGAGACACCCTACGAGCAGTACTTC,CASSPIRETPYEQYF,TRBJ2-7,-,TRBV7-8,-
TGTGCCAGCAGTTTACGGGACAGGGATCAGCCCCAGCATTTT,CASSLRDRDQPQHF,TRBJ1-5,TRBD1,TRBV27,-
TGTGCCAGCAGTTTGGAAACCCCAGGGGTAGGGGGCTACACCTTC,CASSLETPGVGGYTF,TRBJ1-2,-,TRBV28,-
TGTGCCAGGGAAGATAAAGGACTGAATAATTCACCCCTCCACTTT,CAREDKGLNNSPLHF,TRBJ1-6,-,TRBV2,-
TGTGCCAGCAGTCACGACACAGATACGCAGTATTTT,CASSHDTDTQYF,TRBJ2-3,-,TRBV27,-
TGTGCCAGTAGGCGGGGTGGACAGATTACCACCGGGGAGCTGTTTTTT,CASRRGGQITTGELFF,TRBJ2-2,-,TRBV19,-
TGTGCCAGTTTCTCCTCCGGGACAGGGGGCAATCAGCCCCAGCATTTT,CASFSSGTGGNQPQHF,TRBJ1-5,TRBD1,TRBV28,-
TGTGCCAACCGGGGTTTGTGGGGCTACACCTTC,CANRGLWGYTF,TRBJ1-2,-,TRBV10-3,-
TGTGCCAGCAGCTTACCAGGGCCGTACTATGGCTACACCTTC,CASSLPGPYYGYTF,TRBJ1-2,-,TRBV7-2,-
TGTGCCAGCAGTTTACAGCGCTCCTACGAGCAGTACTTC,CASSLQRSYEQYF,TRBJ2-7,-,TRBV27,-
TGCGCCAGCAGCTCAACAGGTAACACTGAAGCTTTCTTT,CASSSTGNTEAFF,TRBJ1-1,-,TRBV5-1,-
TGTGCCAGCAGCTCCAATTTCGGGCCCTCCGGTTCACCCCTCCACTTT,CASSSNFGPSGSPLHF,TRBJ1-6,-,TRBV7-8,-
TGTGCCAGCAGCGTAGAGACAGCCTGGAACTATGGCTACACCTTC,CASSVETAWNYGYTF,TRBJ1-2,-,TRBV9,-
TGTGCCAGCAGCCTAGAGTGGACAGGGTTAAATGAGCAGTTCTTC,CASSLEWTGLNEQFF,TRBJ2-1,TRBD1,TRBV7-7,-
TGTGCCACCAGTGATGAATACAACTATGGCTACACCTTC,CATSDEYNYGYTF,TRBJ1-2,-,TRBV24-1,-
TGTGCCAGCAGCTTAACCCAGGGAAGTGGAAACACCATATATTTT,CASSLTQGSGNTIYF,TRBJ1-3,-,TRBV7-2,-
TGTGCCAGTAGACGTAGCGGGGACCACCAAGAGACCCAGTACTTC,CASRRSGDHQETQYF,TRBJ2-5,TRBD2,TRBV19,-
TGTGCCAGCAGCGTAGAGGGGTCAGTAGGATCCCACAATGAGCAGTTCTTC,CASSVEGSVGSHNEQFF,TRBJ2-1,-,TRBV9,-
TGTGCCAGCAGCGTAAAGACTAGCGGGAGCTTAGAGACCCAGTACTTC,CASSVKTSGSLETQYF,TRBJ2-5,TRBD2,TRBV7-6,-
TGTGCCACCCAATCTACTCGGGACAGAAGCACAGATACGCAGTATTTT,CATQSTRDRSTDTQYF,TRBJ2-3,TRBD1,TRBV24-1,-
TGCGCCAGCAGCCAAGTCAGGGTGGGGGAGACCCAGTACTTC,CASSQVRVGETQYF,TRBJ2-5,-,TRBV4-1,few
TGTGCCAGCAGTTTAGTAGGCTATGGCTACACCTTC,CASSLVGYGYTF,TRBJ1-2,-,TRBV12-3/TRBV12-4,-
TGCGCCAGCGCGTCAGGGGTGGTCTACGAGCAGTACTTC,CASASGVVYEQYF,TRBJ2-7,-,TRBV4-3,-
TGCGCCAGCAGCTTGCCAGGGACGTATGGCTACACCTTC,CASSLPGTYGYTF,TRBJ1-2,-,TRBV5-1,-
TGTGCCAGCAGCGTAGTTAGGGGACTAGCGGCTAATGAGCAGTTCTTC,CASSVVRGLAANEQFF,TRBJ2-1,TRBD2,TRBV9,-
TGTGCCAGCAGTCCCTTTACAGGTCCGGGTAACACTGAAGCTTTCTTT,CASSPFTGPGNTEAFF,TRBJ1-1,-,TRBV27,-
TGTGCCAGCAGCCGCCCCGAGGCAGGGGGCTATGGCTACACCTTC,CASSRPEAGGYGYTF,TRBJ1-2,TRBD1,TRBV5-4,-
TGTGCCAGCAGCCACTACTCGCCGGGACCCTCCGGCTACACCTTC,CASSHYSPGPSGYTF,TRBJ1-2,-,TRBV3-1/TRBV3-2,once
TGTGCCAGCAGCTACTCGAGGACAGGGGCATCCTGGTACGAGCAGTACTTC,CASSYSRTGASWYEQYF,TRBJ2-7,TRBD1,TRBV7-8,-
TGCGCCAGCAGCTTGGAGACAGGGGAGGACCAGCCCCAGCATTTT,CASSLETGEDQPQHF,TRBJ1-5,TRBD1,TRBV5-1,-
TGTGCCAGCTCACGCCGGACAGCGGAGAACACTGAAGCTTTCTTT,CASSRRTAENTEAFF,TRBJ1-1,-,TRBV18,-
TGCGCCAGCAGCACGGGGGACAGGGAGGACACCGGGGAGCTGTTTTTT,CASSTGDREDTGELFF,TRBJ2-2,TRBD1,TRBV5-1,-
TGCAGCGTTGCGACGACAGGGGTACGTGGTGATGGCTACACCTTC,CSVATTGVRGDGYTF,TRBJ1-2,TRBD1,TRBV29-1,few
TGTGCCAGCAGCTCGGCGCCGCTAGCGGGAGTGAATACGCAGTATTTT,CASSSAPLAGVNTQYF,TRBJ2-3,TRBD2,TRBV5-4,-
TGTGCCAGTAGTATAGCCGGGGGGACTGAAGCTTTCTTT,CASSIAGGTEAFF,TRBJ1-1,-,TRBV19,once
TGCGCCAGCAGCTTGGCGGGACAGGAGAATCAGCCCCAGCATTTT,CASSLAGQENQPQHF,TRBJ1-5,TRBD1,TRBV5-1,-
TGCAGTGCTAAGATCACAGATACGCAGTATTTT,CSAKITDTQYF,TRBJ2-3,-,TRBV20-1,-
TGTGCCAGCAGTTACGTAACTAGCGGGGATACGCAGTATTTT,CASSYVTSGDTQYF,TRBJ2-3,TRBD2,TRBV6-2/TRBV6-3,-
TGTGCCAGCAGTTTATCGGGGGAGACTGAAGCTTTCTTT,CASSLSGETEAFF,TRBJ1-1,-,TRBV12-3/TRBV12-4,-
TGTGCCAGCAGTTTAATGACAGGGTTGGAGCAGTACTTC,CASSLMTGLEQYF,TRBJ2-7,TRBD1,TRBV27,-
TGTGCCAGTTCGACAGGGACAGTCGAGCAGTACTTC,CASSTGTVEQYF,TRBJ2-7,TRBD1,TRBV19,-
TGTGCCAGCAGTGAAGGGACAGGGGATAATTCACCCCTCCACTTT,CASSEGTGDNSPLHF,TRBJ1-6,TRBD1,TRBV6-1,medium-sized
TGTGCCTCAAAGGACAGCCCTACGGGTGGTGAGCAGTTCTTC,CASKDSPTGGEQFF,TRBJ2-1,-,TRBV30,-